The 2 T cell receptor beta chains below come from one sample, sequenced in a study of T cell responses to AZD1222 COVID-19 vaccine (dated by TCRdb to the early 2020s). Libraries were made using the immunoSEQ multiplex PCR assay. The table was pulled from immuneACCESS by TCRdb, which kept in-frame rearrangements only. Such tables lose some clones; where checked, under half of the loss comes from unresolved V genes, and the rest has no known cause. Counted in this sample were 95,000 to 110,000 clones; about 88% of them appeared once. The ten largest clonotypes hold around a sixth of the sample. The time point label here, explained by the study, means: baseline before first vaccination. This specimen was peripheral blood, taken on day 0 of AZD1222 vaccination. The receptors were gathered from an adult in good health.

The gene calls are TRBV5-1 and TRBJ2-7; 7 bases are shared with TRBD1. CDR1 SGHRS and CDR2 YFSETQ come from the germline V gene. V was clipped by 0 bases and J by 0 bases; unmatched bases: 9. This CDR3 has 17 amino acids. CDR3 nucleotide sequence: TGCGCCAGCAGCTTGGTACCGGACAGGAGGTTCTCCTACGAGCAGTACTTC. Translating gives CASSLVPDRRFSYEQYF.

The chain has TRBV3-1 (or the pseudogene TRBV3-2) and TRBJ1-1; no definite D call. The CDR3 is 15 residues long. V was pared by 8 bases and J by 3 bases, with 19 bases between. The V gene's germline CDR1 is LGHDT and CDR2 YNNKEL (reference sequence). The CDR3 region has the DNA TGTGCCAGCCGTGTTTCCAGCCCTACGGACACTGAAGCTTTCTTT. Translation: CASRVSSPTDTEAFF.